The 6 T cell receptor beta chains below come from one sample, sequenced in a study of cytotoxic CD8 clonotypes in ibrutinib-treated CLL. Some clones are missing from TCRdb's copy, which holds only in-frame ones; the method was immunoSEQ multiplex PCR. This table holds roughly 63,000 clones, roughly 59% found once. The sample in question was PBMCs, obtained after 12 months of ibrutinib treatment. Every receptor here comes from a human donor with chronic lymphocytic leukemia.

The chain carries TRBV10-3 and TRBJ1-5; D might be TRBD1 (5 bases). V lost 0 bases to trimming and J lost 6 bases, with 9 bases between them. The germline V gene has CDR1 ENHRY and CDR2 SYGVKD. The CDR3 consists of 14 residues. The CDR3 protein is CAISESGDAQPQHF. The DNA of the CDR3 is TGTGCCATCAGTGAGTCAGGGGACGCTCAGCCCCAGCATTTT.

This sequence joins TRBV30 and TRBJ2-3, with D perhaps given as TRBD1 or TRBD2 (6 bases each). Trimming pared 4 bases from V and 6 bases from J, leaving 14 bases between. This CDR3 region has 13 residues. Germline CDR1 and CDR2: GTSNPN and SVGIG (reference sequence). This CDR3 is CAWNWGAGDTQYF. For the CDR3, the DNA is TGTGCCTGGAACTGGGGGGCTGGCGATACGCAGTATTTT.

The chain links TRBV5-1 to TRBJ2-1; a weak D match, TRBD2 (7 bases). CDR1 and CDR2 from the germline V gene are SGHRS and YFSETQ. CDR3 length: 16 residues. Trimming removed 4 bases from V and 7 bases from J, with 21 bases in between. CDR3 coding DNA: TGCGCCAGCAGCGCCCGGGTTGGGGGGGCGCGGAATGAGCAGTTCTTC. Residues: CASSARVGGARNEQFF.

CDR3 sequence reads: CASSFLDMVDGYTF. In nucleotides, the CDR3 is TGTGCCAGCAGCTTCCTGGACATGGTTGATGGCTACACCTTC. The chain combines TRBV11-2 with TRBJ1-2; weak D call: TRBD1 (5 bases). CDR1 SGHAT and CDR2 FQNNGV come from the germline V gene. This CDR3 has 14 amino acids. V was trimmed by 3 bases and J by 6 bases, leaving 14 bases between them.

The chain employs TRBV5-4 and TRBJ2-3; D not resolved. The V gene lost 0 bases and the J gene lost 4 bases, with 9 bases spanning the gap. CDR1 is SGHNT, CDR2 YYREEE, per germline (reference sequence). This CDR3 is built from 14 residues. Here the CDR3 reads CASSLGGTSDTQYF. CDR3 coding DNA: TGTGCCAGCAGCTTGGGAGGCACTTCAGATACGCAGTATTTT.

There are a few counts of this clone. The chain is built from TRBV5-1 and TRBJ2-2, with D possibly being TRBD1 (6 bases). The V end lost 5 bases, the J end lost 7 bases, and 18 bases lay between the germline ends. The CDR3 contains 15 residues. CDR1 is SGHRS, CDR2 YFSETQ, per germline. This chain's CDR3 is CASRRPGLDSGELFF. The CDR3 nucleotides read TGCGCCAGCAGGCGGCCTGGACTGGACAGCGGGGAGCTGTTTTTT.